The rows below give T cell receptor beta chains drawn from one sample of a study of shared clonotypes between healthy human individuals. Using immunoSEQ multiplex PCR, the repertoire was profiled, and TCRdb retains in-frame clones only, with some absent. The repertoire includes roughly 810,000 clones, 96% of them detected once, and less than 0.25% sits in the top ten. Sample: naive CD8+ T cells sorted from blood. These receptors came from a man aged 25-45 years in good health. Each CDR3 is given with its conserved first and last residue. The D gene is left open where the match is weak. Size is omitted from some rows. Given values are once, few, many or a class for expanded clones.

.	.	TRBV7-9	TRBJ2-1	CASSLGVAAYNEQFF	TGTGCCAGCAGCTTGGGGGTAGCTGCCTACAATGAGCAGTTCTTC
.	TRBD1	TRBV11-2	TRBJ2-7	CASSLGQVLYEQYF	TGTGCCAGCAGCCTGGGACAGGTTCTCTACGAGCAGTACTTC
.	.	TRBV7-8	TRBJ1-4	CASSFGLEKLFF	TGTGCCAGCAGCTTCGGACTTGAAAAACTGTTTTTT
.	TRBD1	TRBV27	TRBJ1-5	CASSPGTGGGNQPQHF	TGTGCCAGCAGTCCGGGGACAGGGGGCGGCAATCAGCCCCAGCATTTT
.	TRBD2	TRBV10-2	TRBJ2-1	CASSESPGGPPGDEQFF	TGCGCCAGCAGTGAGTCCCCGGGAGGGCCCCCCGGCGATGAGCAGTTCTTC
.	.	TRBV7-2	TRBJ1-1	CASSLWVSTLNTEAFF	TGTGCCAGCAGCTTATGGGTATCGACTCTGAACACTGAAGCTTTCTTT
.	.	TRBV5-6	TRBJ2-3	CASSFPELSADTQYF	TGTGCCAGCAGCTTCCCAGAATTGTCAGCTGATACGCAGTATTTT
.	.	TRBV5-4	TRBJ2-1	CASSLGAGYNEQFF	TGTGCCAGCAGCTTGGGTGCGGGCTACAATGAGCAGTTCTTC
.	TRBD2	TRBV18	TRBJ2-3	CASSGRLAGGPADTQYF	TGTGCCAGCTCGGGGCGACTAGCGGGAGGGCCCGCAGATACGCAGTATTTT
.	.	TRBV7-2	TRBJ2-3	CASSSTGLGTDTQYF	TGTGCCAGCAGCTCTACCGGACTTGGCACAGATACGCAGTATTTT
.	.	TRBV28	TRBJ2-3	CASSSYREEATDTQYF	TGTGCCAGCAGTTCCTACAGGGAGGAGGCCACAGATACGCAGTATTTT
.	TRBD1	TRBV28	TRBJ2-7	CASSSLGQGAYEQYF	TGTGCCAGCAGTTCCCTCGGACAGGGGGCCTACGAGCAGTACTTC
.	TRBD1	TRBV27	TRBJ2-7	CASSTGAAYEQYF	TGTGCCAGCAGCACAGGGGCAGCCTACGAGCAGTACTTC
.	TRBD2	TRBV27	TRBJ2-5	CASSPTPGLADKYQETQYF	TGTGCCAGCAGTCCGACGCCGGGACTAGCCGATAAGTACCAAGAGACCCAGTACTTC
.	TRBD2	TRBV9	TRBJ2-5	CASSVEELAEETQYF	TGTGCCAGCAGCGTAGAGGAACTAGCGGAAGAGACCCAGTACTTC
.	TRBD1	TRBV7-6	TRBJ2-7	CASSSGQGIGYEQYF	TGTGCCAGCAGCTCCGGACAGGGGATCGGTTACGAGCAGTACTTC
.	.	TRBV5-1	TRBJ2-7	CASSFLAAGYEQYF	TGCGCCAGCAGCTTTTTAGCGGCGGGTTACGAGCAGTACTTC
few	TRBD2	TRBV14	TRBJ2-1	CASSQGLREGLYNEQFF	TGTGCCAGCAGCCAGGGGCTCCGGGAGGGCCTCTACAATGAGCAGTTCTTC
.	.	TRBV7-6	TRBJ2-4	CASSRNTGPKNIQYF	TGTGCCAGCAGCCGGAACACGGGTCCCAAAAACATTCAGTACTTC
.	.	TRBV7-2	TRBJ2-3	CASSLWAGPYLLTQYF	TGTGCCAGCAGCTTATGGGCGGGACCATACCTTCTAACGCAGTATTTT
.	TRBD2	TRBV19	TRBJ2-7	CASSKAGGSLNEQYF	TGTGCCAGTAGCAAAGCGGGAGGCTCCTTAAACGAGCAGTACTTC
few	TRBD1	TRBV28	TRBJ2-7	CATRGTDYEQYF	TGTGCCACCCGAGGGACAGATTACGAGCAGTACTTC
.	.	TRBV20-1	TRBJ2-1	CSARGVREQFF	TGCAGTGCTAGAGGGGTCCGGGAGCAGTTCTTC
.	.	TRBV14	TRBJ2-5	CASSQPLEETQYF	TGTGCCAGCAGCCAACCGTTGGAAGAGACCCAGTACTTC